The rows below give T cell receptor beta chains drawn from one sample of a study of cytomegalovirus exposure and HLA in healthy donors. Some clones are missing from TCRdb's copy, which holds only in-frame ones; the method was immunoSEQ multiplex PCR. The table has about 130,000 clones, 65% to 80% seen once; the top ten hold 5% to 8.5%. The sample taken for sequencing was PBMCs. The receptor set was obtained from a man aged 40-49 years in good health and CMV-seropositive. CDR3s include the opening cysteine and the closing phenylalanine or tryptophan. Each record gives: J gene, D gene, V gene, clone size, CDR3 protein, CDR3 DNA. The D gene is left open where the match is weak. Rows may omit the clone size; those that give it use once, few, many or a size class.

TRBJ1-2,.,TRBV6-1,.,CASSESSQAGGYTF,TGTGCCAGCAGTGAAAGTAGTCAGGCAGGTGGCTACACCTTC
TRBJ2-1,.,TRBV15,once,CATSRDGTPKGNEQFF,TGTGCCACCAGCAGAGATGGGACTCCAAAAGGGAACGAGCAGTTCTTC
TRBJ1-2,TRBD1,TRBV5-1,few,CASSLEGTGNGVGGYTF,TGCGCCAGCAGCTTGGAGGGGACAGGGAATGGTGTCGGCGGCTACACCTTC
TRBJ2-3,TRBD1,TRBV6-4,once,CASSSTQGDTQYF,TGTGCCAGCAGTAGCACACAGGGGGATACGCAGTATTTT
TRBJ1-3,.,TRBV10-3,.,CAISEFNRGSGNTIYF,TGTGCCATCAGTGAGTTTAATAGGGGATCTGGAAACACCATATATTTT
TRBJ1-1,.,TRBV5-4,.,CASSPREVTEAFF,TGTGCCAGCAGTCCTCGGGAAGTCACTGAAGCTTTCTTT
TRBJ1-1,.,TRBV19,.,CASSWGPGEAFF,TGTGCCAGTAGTTGGGGCCCCGGTGAAGCTTTCTTT
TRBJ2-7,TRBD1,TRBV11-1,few,CASSFGQGTLREQYF,TGTGCCAGCAGCTTCGGACAGGGAACTTTACGGGAGCAGTACTTC
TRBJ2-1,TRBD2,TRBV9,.,CASSVGTSGRFLAQFF,TGTGCCAGCAGCGTAGGAACTAGCGGGAGGTTCCTCGCGCAGTTCTTC
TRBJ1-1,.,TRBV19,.,CASSLRDMGTEAFF,TGTGCCAGTAGTCTAAGGGACATGGGGACTGAAGCTTTCTTT
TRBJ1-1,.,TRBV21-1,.,CSFRRGATEAFF,TGTTCCTTCAGACGGGGGGCCACTGAAGCTTTCTTT
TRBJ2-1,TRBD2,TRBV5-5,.,CASSLNGLASGSNEQFF,TGTGCCAGCAGCTTGAATGGACTAGCCTCCGGGAGCAATGAGCAGTTCTTC
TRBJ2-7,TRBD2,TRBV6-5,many,CASSSGGSGSYEQYF,TGTGCCAGCAGTTCCGGGGGGAGCGGGAGCTACGAGCAGTACTTC
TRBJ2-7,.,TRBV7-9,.,CASSTGQSHEQYF,TGTGCCAGCAGCACAGGACAGTCACACGAGCAGTACTTC
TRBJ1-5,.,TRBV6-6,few,CASSYTGSQPQHF,TGTGCCAGCAGTTACACGGGATCTCAGCCCCAGCATTTT
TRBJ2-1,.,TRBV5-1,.,CASSLRGRENEQFF,TGCGCCAGCAGCTTAAGAGGGAGAGAAAATGAGCAGTTCTTC
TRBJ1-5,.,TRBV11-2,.,CASSPGPGGNSNQPQHF,TGTGCCAGCAGCCCTGGGCCAGGTGGTAACAGCAATCAGCCCCAGCATTTT
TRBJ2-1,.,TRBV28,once,CASSLSSYNEQFF,TGTGCCAGCAGTCTTAGCTCCTACAATGAGCAGTTCTTC
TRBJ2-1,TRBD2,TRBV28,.,CASSFLALAESYNEQFF,TGTGCCAGCAGTTTTTTGGCACTAGCGGAATCCTACAATGAGCAGTTCTTC
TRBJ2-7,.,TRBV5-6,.,CASSLFSHRPSNAPYF,TGTGCCAGCAGCTTGTTCAGTCACAGACCCTCTAACGCCCCGTACTTC
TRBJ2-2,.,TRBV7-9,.,CATLARVWNTGELFF,TGTGCCACCCTTGCCAGGGTATGGAACACCGGGGAGCTGTTTTTT
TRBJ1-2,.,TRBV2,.,CASTSWAFQYGYTF,TGTGCCAGCACCTCATGGGCATTTCAATACGGCTACACCTTC
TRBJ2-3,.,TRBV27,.,CASKGGISTDTQYF,TGTGCCTCTAAGGGGGGGATAAGCACAGATACGCAGTATTTT
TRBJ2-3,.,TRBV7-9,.,CASSYGVGGESTDTQYF,TGTGCCAGCAGCTACGGGGTCGGCGGGGAAAGCACAGATACGCAGTATTTT
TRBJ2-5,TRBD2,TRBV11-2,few,CASSFGPVFLAEYQETQYF,TGTGCCAGCAGCTTCGGTCCCGTCTTCCTAGCGGAGTACCAAGAGACCCAGTACTTC
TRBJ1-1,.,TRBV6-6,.,CASSQSSNTEAFF,TGTGCCAGCAGCCAATCATCCAACACTGAAGCTTTCTTT
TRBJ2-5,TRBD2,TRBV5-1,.,CASSRGGRAGETQYF,TGCGCCAGCAGCAGAGGCGGGAGGGCCGGGGAGACCCAGTACTTC
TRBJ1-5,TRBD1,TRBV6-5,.,CASRGSDRVGQPQHF,TGTGCCAGCAGGGGATCGGACAGGGTCGGTCAGCCCCAGCATTTT
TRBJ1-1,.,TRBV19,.,CASSSIMDTEAFF,TGTGCCAGTAGTTCTATCATGGACACTGAAGCTTTCTTT
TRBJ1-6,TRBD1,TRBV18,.,CASSPGQGANSPLHF,TGTGCCAGCTCACCCGGACAGGGGGCGAATTCACCCCTCCACTTT
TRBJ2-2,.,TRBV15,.,CATDNGRGTKGELFF,TGTGCCACAGACAACGGGCGGGGAACTAAGGGGGAGCTGTTTTTT
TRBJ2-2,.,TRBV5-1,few,CASSLDYNTGELFF,TGCGCCAGCAGCTTAGACTATAACACCGGGGAGCTGTTTTTT
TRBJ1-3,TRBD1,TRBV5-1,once,CASKQGPQSSGNTIYF,TGCGCCAGCAAACAGGGGCCCCAAAGCTCTGGAAACACCATATATTTT
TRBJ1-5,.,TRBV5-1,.,CASSLRGGGNQPQHF,TGCGCCAGCAGCCTCCGCGGGGGCGGGAATCAGCCCCAGCATTTT
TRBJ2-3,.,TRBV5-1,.,CASSLGVAGIDTQYF,TGCGCCAGCAGCTTGGGAGTCGCGGGAATAGATACGCAGTATTTT
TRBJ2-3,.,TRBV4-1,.,CASSQATSISTDTQYF,TGCGCCAGCAGCCAAGCTACTAGCATTAGCACAGATACGCAGTATTTT
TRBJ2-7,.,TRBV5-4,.,CASRGGTADSYEQYF,TGTGCCAGCAGGGGCGGGACGGCCGACTCCTACGAGCAGTACTTC
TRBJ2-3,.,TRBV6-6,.,CASSQTAVGTDTQYF,TGTGCCAGCAGCCAGACGGCGGTGGGTACAGATACGCAGTATTTT
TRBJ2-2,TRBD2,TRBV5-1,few,CASSLDGASGGANTGELFF,TGCGCCAGCAGCTTGGATGGGGCTAGCGGGGGAGCGAACACCGGGGAGCTGTTTTTT
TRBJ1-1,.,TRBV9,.,CASSVGGDTEAFF,TGTGCCAGCAGCGTAGGGGGGGACACTGAAGCTTTCTTT
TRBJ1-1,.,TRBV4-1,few,CASSQVGGATEAFF,TGCGCCAGCAGCCAAGTGGGGGGGGCCACTGAAGCTTTCTTT
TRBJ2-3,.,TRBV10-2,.,CASSLAGTTDTQYF,TGCGCCAGCAGCTTGGCGGGAACGACAGATACGCAGTATTTT